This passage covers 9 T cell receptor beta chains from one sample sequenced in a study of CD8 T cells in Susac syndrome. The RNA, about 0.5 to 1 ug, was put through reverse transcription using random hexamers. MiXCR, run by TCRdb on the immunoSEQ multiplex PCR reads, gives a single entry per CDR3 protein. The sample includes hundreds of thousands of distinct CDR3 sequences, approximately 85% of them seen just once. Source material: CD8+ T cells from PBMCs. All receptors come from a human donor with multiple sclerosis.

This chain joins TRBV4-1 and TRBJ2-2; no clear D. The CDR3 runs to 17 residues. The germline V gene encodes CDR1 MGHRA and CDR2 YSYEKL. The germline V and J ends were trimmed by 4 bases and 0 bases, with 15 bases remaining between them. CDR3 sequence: CASSRPLPAANTGELFF. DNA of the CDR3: TGCGCCAGCAGCCGCCCCCTGCCGGCCGCGAACACCGGGGAGCTGTTTTTT.

CDR3 loop: CASSISIGGRSYEQYF. The CDR3 DNA reads TGTGCCAGCAGTATAAGCATTGGCGGGCGTTCCTACGAGCAGTACTTC. The chain couples TRBV27 to TRBJ2-7; perhaps TRBD2 as D (5 bases). The CDR3 contains 16 residues. Germline V CDR1 and CDR2: MNHEY, SMNVEV (reference sequence). The V gene lost 5 bases and the J gene lost 1 base, with 18 bases spanning the gap.

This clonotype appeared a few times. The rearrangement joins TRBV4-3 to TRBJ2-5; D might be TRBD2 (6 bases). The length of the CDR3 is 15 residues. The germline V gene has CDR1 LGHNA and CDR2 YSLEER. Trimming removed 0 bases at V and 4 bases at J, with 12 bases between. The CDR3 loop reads CASSQDLGRAETQYF. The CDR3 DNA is TGCGCCAGCAGCCAAGATCTCGGGAGAGCAGAGACCCAGTACTTC.

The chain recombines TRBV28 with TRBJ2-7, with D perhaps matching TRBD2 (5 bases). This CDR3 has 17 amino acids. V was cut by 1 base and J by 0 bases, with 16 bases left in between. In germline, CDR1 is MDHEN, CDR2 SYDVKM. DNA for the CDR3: TGTGCCAGCAGTTTATCTCTAGCCCTCAGGAGCTCCTACGAGCAGTACTTC. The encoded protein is CASSLSLALRSSYEQYF.

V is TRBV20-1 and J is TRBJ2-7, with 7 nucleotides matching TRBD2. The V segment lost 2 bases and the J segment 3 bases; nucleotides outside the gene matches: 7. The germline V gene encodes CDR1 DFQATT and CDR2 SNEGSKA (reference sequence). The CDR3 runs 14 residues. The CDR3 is CSARSLAVSYEQYF. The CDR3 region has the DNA TGCAGTGCTAGATCCCTAGCGGTAAGCTACGAGCAGTACTTC.

The DNA for the CDR3 is TGTGCCAGTCGGAAGACTGAAGCTTTCTTT. Translated: CASRKTEAFF. The J gene is TRBJ1-1, the V gene TRBV25-1; unclear D gene. The CDR3 runs 10 residues. Germline CDR1 reads MGHDK; CDR2 reads SYGVNS. Trimming cost V 9 bases and J 5 bases, with 7 bases left between them.

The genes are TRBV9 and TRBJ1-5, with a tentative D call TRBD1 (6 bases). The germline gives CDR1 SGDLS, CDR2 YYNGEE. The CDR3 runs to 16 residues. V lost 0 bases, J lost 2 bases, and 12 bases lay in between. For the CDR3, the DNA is TGTGCCAGCAGCGTAGGAGTAGGGGGAGGCAATCAGCCCCAGCATTTT. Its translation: CASSVGVGGGNQPQHF.

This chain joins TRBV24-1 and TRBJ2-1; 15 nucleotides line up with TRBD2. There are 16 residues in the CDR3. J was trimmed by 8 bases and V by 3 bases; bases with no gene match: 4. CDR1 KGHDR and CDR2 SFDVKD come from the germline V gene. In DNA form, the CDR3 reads TGTGCCACCAGTGATCGCGGACTAGCGGGAGGGTATGAGCAGTTCTTC. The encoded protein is CATSDRGLAGGYEQFF.

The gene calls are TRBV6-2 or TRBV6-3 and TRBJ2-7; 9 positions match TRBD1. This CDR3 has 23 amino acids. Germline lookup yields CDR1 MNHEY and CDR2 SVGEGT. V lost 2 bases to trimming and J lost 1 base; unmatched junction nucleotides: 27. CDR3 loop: CASSYGLDFGHQSGDRESYEQYF. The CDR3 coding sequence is TGTGCCAGCAGTTACGGCCTTGATTTTGGGCACCAGAGCGGGGACAGGGAGTCCTACGAGCAGTACTTC.